This TCR beta chain was identified during a study of blood T cell repertoires in COVID-19. With V trimmed by 10 bases and J by 9 bases, 10 bases remained unmatched. There are 13 residues in the CDR3. CDR1 and CDR2 from the germline V gene are SNHLY and FYNNEI. Clones were read by immunoSEQ multiplex PCR, and TCRdb kept only the in-frame ones, dropping some. The sample shows 190,000 or so clones, 80% to 90% of them seen only once. The sequence was collected from a woman in her twenties or thirties who had been exposed to COVID-19. The chain employs TRBV2 and TRBJ2-2; 8 bases map to TRBD1. The specimen was PBMCs or T cells enriched from blood (not recorded which). CDR3 in amino acids: CAIMTGDIRELFF. CDR3 nucleotides: TGTGCCATTATGACAGGGGATATCCGGGAGCTGTTTTTT.